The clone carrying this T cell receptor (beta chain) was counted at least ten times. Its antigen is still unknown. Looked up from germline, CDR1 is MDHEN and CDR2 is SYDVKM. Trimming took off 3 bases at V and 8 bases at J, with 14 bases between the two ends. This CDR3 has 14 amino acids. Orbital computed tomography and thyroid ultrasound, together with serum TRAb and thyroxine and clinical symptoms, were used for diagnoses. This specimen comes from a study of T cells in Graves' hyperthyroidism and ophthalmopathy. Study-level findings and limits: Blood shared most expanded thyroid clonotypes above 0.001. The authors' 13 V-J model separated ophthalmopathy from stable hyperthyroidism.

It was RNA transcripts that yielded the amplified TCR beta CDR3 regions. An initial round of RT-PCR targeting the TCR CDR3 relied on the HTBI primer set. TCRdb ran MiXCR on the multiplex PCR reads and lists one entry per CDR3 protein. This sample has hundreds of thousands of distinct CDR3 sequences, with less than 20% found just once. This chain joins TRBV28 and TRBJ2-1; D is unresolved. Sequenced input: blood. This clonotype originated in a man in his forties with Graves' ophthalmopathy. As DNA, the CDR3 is TGTGCCAGCAGTTTGGGGTATTCATCGTATGAGCAGTTCTTC. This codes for CASSLGYSSYEQFF. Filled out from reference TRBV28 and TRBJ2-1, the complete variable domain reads DVKVTQSSRYLVKRTGEKVFLECVQDMDHENMFWYRQDPGLGLRLIYFSYDVKMKEKGDIPEGYSVSREKKERFSLILESASTNQTSMYLCASSLGYSSYEQFFGPGTRLTVL.